The rows below give T cell receptor beta chains drawn from one sample of a study of OX40 agonist ivuxolimab in advanced cancers. The protocol was immunoSEQ multiplex PCR, while the TCRdb copy is restricted to in-frame clones and leaves out a portion. The profile covers tens of thousands of clones, with 84% appearing a single time and around 0.77% taken by the ten largest. The sample here was CD4+ or CD8+ T cells sorted from blood, taken in a trial of the OX40 agonist ivuxolimab. The receptor source for this set is an adult with an advanced solid tumor such as melanoma, head and neck, liver or kidney cancer. CDR3s leave out the opening cysteine and the closing phenylalanine or tryptophan. Each record gives: V gene, clone size, J gene, CDR3 protein. The listing skips clone size in some rows; elsewhere it reads once, few, many or a size class.

V: TRBV7-6; size: .; J: TRBJ1-1; CDR3: ASSPKAGGTAF
V: TRBV5-5; size: .; J: TRBJ1-3; CDR3: ASSIQGNTIY
V: TRBV10-3; size: .; J: TRBJ2-7; CDR3: AISDRNGPGPYEQY
V: TRBV5-1; size: .; J: TRBJ1-6; CDR3: ASSTVGGYNSPLH
V: TRBV7-9; size: .; J: TRBJ2-1; CDR3: ASTRDSGRGAEQF
V: TRBV19; size: once; J: TRBJ1-1; CDR3: ATCSDPDSTEAF
V: TRBV30; size: .; J: TRBJ2-3; CDR3: AWSHNGGAGHTDTQY
V: TRBV19; size: once; J: TRBJ1-6; CDR3: ASSTRLGDSPLH
V: TRBV27; size: .; J: TRBJ2-1; CDR3: ASSPHEVNEQF
V: TRBV7-9; size: .; J: TRBJ2-2; CDR3: ASTPTGQINTGELF
V: TRBV27; size: many; J: TRBJ1-2; CDR3: ASSLSGGGYYGYT
V: TRBV19; size: .; J: TRBJ1-3; CDR3: ASSINGLSGNTIY
V: TRBV7-2; size: .; J: TRBJ1-4; CDR3: ASSLTGSLNEKLF
V: TRBV2; size: few; J: TRBJ1-6; CDR3: ASRPDQFSPLH
V: TRBV19; size: .; J: TRBJ2-3; CDR3: ASMLQGTDTQY
V: TRBV30; size: .; J: TRBJ2-2; CDR3: AWKGQANTGELF
V: TRBV30; size: .; J: TRBJ1-1; CDR3: AWILRRAF
V: TRBV5-1; size: .; J: TRBJ1-3; CDR3: ASSIDRGFVSGNTIY
V: TRBV4-2; size: .; J: TRBJ1-1; CDR3: ASSQTSQTGKGLNTEAF
V: TRBV11-3; size: .; J: TRBJ2-5; CDR3: ASSTTGGETQY
V: TRBV7-3; size: many; J: TRBJ1-5; CDR3: ASSLNRDQPQH
V: TRBV29-1; size: few; J: TRBJ1-3; CDR3: SVERAGKTGNTIY
V: TRBV4-2; size: medium-sized; J: TRBJ2-7; CDR3: ASSQDLAGSYEQY
V: TRBV5-5; size: .; J: TRBJ2-3; CDR3: ASSSGLDTQY
V: TRBV7-2; size: once; J: TRBJ2-7; CDR3: ASSKEQGIPYEQY
V: TRBV11-2; size: .; J: TRBJ2-7; CDR3: ASSLRNYEQY
V: TRBV11-3; size: .; J: TRBJ1-5; CDR3: ASSVLWNQPQH
V: TRBV4-1; size: .; J: TRBJ1-4; CDR3: ASSLNPPGTGGEKLF
V: TRBV11-2; size: .; J: TRBJ2-1; CDR3: ASRRDSTQYNEQF
V: TRBV27; size: .; J: TRBJ2-7; CDR3: ASSGLSPFEQY
V: TRBV6-5; size: .; J: TRBJ1-1; CDR3: ASSYSRSPQAF
V: TRBV27; size: once; J: TRBJ2-3; CDR3: ASSAIAAGGLETQY
V: TRBV7-2; size: .; J: TRBJ2-4; CDR3: ASSPNRALAKNIQY
V: TRBV5-1; size: .; J: TRBJ2-3; CDR3: ASSLEPGLSATDTQY
V: TRBV7-3; size: once; J: TRBJ2-7; CDR3: ASSFSLDRSGEQY
V: TRBV28; size: .; J: TRBJ1-6; CDR3: ASTPSGDSPLH
V: TRBV18; size: .; J: TRBJ1-3; CDR3: ASSPRVPKSGNTIY
V: TRBV18; size: .; J: TRBJ1-5; CDR3: ASSPGHPNQPQH
V: TRBV19; size: .; J: TRBJ2-6; CDR3: ASSRGTGYSGANVLT
V: TRBV28; size: .; J: TRBJ2-5; CDR3: ASSSKETQY
V: TRBV28; size: few; J: TRBJ2-7; CDR3: ASSLIGLSYEQY
V: TRBV10-3; size: .; J: TRBJ1-2; CDR3: AISSGQGGYGYT
V: TRBV7-2; size: medium-sized; J: TRBJ2-2; CDR3: ASRSAPRANTGELF
V: TRBV5-1; size: .; J: TRBJ2-7; CDR3: ASSTAISGSYEQY
V: TRBV10-1; size: .; J: TRBJ2-1; CDR3: ASSVQDLSTGVSYNEQF
V: TRBV5-1; size: once; J: TRBJ2-2; CDR3: ASSLSGQGYGELF
V: TRBV7-7; size: few; J: TRBJ2-7; CDR3: ASSSAGEYEQY
V: TRBV6-4; size: .; J: TRBJ1-1; CDR3: ASSLEENTEAF
V: TRBV11-2; size: .; J: TRBJ2-7; CDR3: ASSFSTARIAGGYEQY
V: TRBV29-1; size: .; J: TRBJ1-2; CDR3: SVLDQGDGYT